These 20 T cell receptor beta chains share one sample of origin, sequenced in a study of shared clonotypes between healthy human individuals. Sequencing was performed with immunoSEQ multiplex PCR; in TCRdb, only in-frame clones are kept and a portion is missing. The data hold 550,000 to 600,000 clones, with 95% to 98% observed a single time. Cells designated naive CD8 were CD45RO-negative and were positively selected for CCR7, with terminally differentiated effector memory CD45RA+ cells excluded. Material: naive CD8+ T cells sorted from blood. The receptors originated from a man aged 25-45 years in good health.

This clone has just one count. The DNA for the CDR3 is TGTGCCAGCAGCCGGTGGACAGCGGACGAAGGTGAAAAACTGTTTTTT. It encodes CASSRWTADEGEKLFF. This chain joins TRBV7-9 and TRBJ1-4; tentatively, D is TRBD1 (6 bases). The CDR3 runs 16 residues. The V and J ends lost 5 bases and 7 bases respectively, with 20 bases between them. The germline V gene has CDR1 SEHNR and CDR2 FQNEAQ (reference sequence).

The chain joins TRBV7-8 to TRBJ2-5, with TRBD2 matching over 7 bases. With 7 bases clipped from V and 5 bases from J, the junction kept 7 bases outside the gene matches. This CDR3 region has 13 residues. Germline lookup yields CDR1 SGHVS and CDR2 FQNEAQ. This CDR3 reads CASNWRESETQYF. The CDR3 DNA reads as TGTGCCAGCAACTGGCGGGAGAGCGAGACCCAGTACTTC.

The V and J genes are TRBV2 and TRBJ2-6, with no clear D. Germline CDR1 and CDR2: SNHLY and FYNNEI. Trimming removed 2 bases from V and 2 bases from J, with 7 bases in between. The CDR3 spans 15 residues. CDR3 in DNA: TGTGCCAGCAGTGAAAGTGTCCCTGGGGCCAACGTCCTGACTTTC. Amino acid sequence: CASSESVPGANVLTF.

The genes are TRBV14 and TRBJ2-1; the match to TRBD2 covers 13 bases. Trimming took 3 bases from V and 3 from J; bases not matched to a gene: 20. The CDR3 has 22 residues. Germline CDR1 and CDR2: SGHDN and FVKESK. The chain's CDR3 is CASSQGLAGLSTQKRHYNEQFF. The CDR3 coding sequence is TGTGCCAGCAGCCAGGGACTAGCGGGATTAAGCACCCAAAAGAGGCACTACAATGAGCAGTTCTTC.

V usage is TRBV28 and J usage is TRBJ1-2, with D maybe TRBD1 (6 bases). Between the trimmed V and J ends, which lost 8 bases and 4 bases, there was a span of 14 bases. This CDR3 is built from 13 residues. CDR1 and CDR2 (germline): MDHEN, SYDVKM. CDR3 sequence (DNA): TGTGCCAGCGGATCGGACAGTCTCTATGGCTACACCTTC. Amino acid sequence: CASGSDSLYGYTF.

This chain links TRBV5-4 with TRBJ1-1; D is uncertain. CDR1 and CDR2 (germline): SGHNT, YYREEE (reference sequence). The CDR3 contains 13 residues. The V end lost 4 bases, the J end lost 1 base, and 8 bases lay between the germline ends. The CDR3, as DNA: TGTGCCAGCAGCCCTACAACGAACACTGAAGCTTTCTTT. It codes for CASSPTTNTEAFF. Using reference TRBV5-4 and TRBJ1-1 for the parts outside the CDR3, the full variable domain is ETGVTQSPTHLIKTRGQQVTLRCSSQSGHNTVSWYQQALGQGPQFIFQYYREEENGRGNFPPRFSGLQFPNYSSELNVNALELDDSALYLCASSPTTNTEAFFGQGTRLTVV.

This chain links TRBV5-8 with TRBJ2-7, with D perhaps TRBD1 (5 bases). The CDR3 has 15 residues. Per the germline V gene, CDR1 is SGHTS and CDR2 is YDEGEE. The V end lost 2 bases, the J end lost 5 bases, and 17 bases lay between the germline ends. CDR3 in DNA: TGTGCCAGCAGCTTCGGAATTATGGGGCCTGACGAGCAGTACTTC. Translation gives CASSFGIMGPDEQYF.

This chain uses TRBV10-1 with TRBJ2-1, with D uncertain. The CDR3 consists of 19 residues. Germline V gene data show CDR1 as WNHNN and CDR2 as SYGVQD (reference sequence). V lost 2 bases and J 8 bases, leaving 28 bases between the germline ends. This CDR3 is CASSEGVSTEILLADEQFF. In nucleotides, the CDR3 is TGCGCCAGCAGTGAGGGGGTGAGCACAGAAATTCTACTCGCCGATGAGCAGTTCTTC.

The CDR3, as DNA: TGTGCCAGCAGCCCCAACTCGGTTCGGGTGAGCACCGGGGAGCTGTTTTTT. Translated, it gives CASSPNSVRVSTGELFF. The chain carries TRBV7-9 and TRBJ2-2; D remains ambiguous. CDR3 length: 17 amino acids. Trimming removed 5 bases from V and 4 bases from J, with 20 bases in between. The germline V gene has CDR1 SEHNR and CDR2 FQNEAQ (reference sequence). Using reference TRBV7-9 and TRBJ2-2 for the parts outside the CDR3, the full variable domain is DTGVSQNPRHKITKRGQNVTFRCDPISEHNRLYWYRQTLGQGPEFLTYFQNEAQLEKSRLLSDRFSAERPKGSFSTLEIQRTEQGDSAMYLCASSPNSVRVSTGELFFGEGSRLTVL.

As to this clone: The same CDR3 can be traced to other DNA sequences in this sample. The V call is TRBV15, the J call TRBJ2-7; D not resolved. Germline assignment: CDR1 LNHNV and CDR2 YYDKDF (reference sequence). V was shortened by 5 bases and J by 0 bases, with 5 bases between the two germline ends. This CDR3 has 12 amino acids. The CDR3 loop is CATSSSSYEQYF. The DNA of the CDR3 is TGTGCCACCAGCTCAAGCTCCTACGAGCAGTACTTC.

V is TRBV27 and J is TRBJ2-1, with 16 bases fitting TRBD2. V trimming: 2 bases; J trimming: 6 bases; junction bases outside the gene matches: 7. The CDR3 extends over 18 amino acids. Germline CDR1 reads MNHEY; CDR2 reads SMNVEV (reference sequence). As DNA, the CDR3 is TGTGCCAGCAGTTTAAAGGGACTAGCGGGAGGGCCCCGCAATGAGCAGTTCTTC. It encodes CASSLKGLAGGPRNEQFF.

CDR3 nucleotides: TGTGCCAGCAGTTTACACTACCCCAGGGACCACCATATGGGTGAGCAGTACTTC. Residues: CASSLHYPRDHHMGEQYF. V and J are TRBV27 and TRBJ2-7; D is perhaps TRBD1 or TRBD2 (5 bases each). V was cut by 2 bases and J by 7 bases, with 27 bases left in between. The CDR3 loop spans 18 amino acids. Germline V gene sequence: CDR1 MNHEY, CDR2 SMNVEV (reference sequence).

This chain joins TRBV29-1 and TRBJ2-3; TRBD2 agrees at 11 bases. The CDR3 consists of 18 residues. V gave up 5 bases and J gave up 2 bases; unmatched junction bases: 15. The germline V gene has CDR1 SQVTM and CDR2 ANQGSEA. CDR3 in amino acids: CSVPRTSGSTKLTDTQYF. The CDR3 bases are TGCAGCGTTCCCCGAACTAGCGGGAGTACAAAACTCACAGATACGCAGTATTTT.

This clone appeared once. The CDR3 reads CASSPIGTDTQYF. The DNA of the CDR3 is TGCGCCAGCAGTCCGATTGGAACAGATACGCAGTATTTT. The V and J genes are TRBV10-1 and TRBJ2-3; D unclear. The V and J ends lost 5 bases and 3 bases respectively, with 9 bases between them. Germline lookup yields CDR1 WNHNN and CDR2 SYGVQD (reference sequence). The CDR3 runs 13 residues.

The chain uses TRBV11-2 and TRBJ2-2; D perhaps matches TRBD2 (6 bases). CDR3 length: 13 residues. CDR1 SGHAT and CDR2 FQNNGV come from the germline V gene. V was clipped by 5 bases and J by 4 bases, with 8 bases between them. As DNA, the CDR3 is TGTGCCAGCAGCCTGGGGGGCACCGGGGAGCTGTTTTTT. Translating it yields CASSLGGTGELFF.

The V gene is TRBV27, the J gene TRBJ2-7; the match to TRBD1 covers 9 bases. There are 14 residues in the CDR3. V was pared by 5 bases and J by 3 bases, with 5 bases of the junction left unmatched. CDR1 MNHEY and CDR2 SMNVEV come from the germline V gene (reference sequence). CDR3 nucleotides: TGTGCCAGCAGTCTATGGACAGGGGACTACGAGCAGTACTTC. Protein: CASSLWTGDYEQYF.

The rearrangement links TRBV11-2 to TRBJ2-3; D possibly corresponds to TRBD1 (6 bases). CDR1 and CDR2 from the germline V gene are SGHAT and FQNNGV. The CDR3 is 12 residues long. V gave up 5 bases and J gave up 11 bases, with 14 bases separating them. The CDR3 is CASSPTRGRQYF. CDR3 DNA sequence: TGTGCCAGCAGCCCCACGAGGGGGAGGCAGTATTTT.

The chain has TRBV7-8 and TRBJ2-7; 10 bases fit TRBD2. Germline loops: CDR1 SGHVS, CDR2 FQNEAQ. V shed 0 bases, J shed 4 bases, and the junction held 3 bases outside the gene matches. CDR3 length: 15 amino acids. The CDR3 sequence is CASSLAASGGYEQYF. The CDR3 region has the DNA TGTGCCAGCAGCTTAGCGGCTAGCGGGGGATACGAGCAGTACTTC.

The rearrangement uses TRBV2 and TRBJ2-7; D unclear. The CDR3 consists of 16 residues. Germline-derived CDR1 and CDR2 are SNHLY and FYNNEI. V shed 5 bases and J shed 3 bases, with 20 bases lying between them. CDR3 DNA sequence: TGTGCCAGCAGTTACGGCCCAAACCCCGTATACTACGAGCAGTACTTC. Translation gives CASSYGPNPVYYEQYF.

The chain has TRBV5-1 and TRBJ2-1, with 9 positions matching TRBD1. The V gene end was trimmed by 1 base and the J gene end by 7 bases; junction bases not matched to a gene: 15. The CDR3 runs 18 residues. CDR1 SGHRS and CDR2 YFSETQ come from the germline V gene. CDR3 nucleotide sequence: TGCGCCAGCAGCTTGAGATGGCCGGGACAGGGTTTCGTTAATGAGCAGTTCTTC. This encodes CASSLRWPGQGFVNEQFF.